The source of this T cell receptor (beta chain) is a study of blood T cell repertoires in COVID-19. Seattle participants joined during active infection and were tracked over time. This clone has just one count. Germline V gene data show CDR1 as KGHDR and CDR2 as SFDVKD. The CDR3 contains 14 residues. Trimming stripped 2 bases from V and 2 bases from J, with 7 bases between. Per the original methods: It was from reference gene primer amplification that nucleated cell counts were estimated. The assay was immunoSEQ multiplex PCR, and TCRdb's table has in-frame clones only and misses some. V, J and clone size reflect that table, while D and trimming were determined from the DNA. The sample lists about 99,000 clones, about four fifths occurring once.

The specimen was peripheral blood. The rearrangement links TRBV24-1 to TRBJ2-3; D remains unclear. The receptor's source is a man older than 75 with COVID-19, enrolled during active disease. The DNA for the CDR3 is TGTGCCACCAGTGATTACCGGTTCACAGATACGCAGTATTTT. As protein: CATSDYRFTDTQYF.